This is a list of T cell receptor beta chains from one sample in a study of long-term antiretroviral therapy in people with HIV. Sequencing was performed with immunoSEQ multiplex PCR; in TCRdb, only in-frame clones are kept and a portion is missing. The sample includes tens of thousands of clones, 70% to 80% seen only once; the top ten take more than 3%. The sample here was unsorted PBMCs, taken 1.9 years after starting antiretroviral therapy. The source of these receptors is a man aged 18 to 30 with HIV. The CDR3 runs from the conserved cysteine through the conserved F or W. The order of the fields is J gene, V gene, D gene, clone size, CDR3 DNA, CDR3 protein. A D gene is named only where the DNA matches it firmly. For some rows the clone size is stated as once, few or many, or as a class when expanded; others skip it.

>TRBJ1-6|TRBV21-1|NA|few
TGTGCCGACCGTGAAGGAGGACGGTATAATTCACCCCTCCACTTT
CADREGGRYNSPLHF
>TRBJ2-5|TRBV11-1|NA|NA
TGTGCCAGCAGCTTAGTCGCTGCAAGCCAAGAGACCCAGTACTTC
CASSLVAASQETQYF
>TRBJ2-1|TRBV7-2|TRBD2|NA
TGTGCCAGCAGCCATATTAGGGCGGGGGTCTACAATGAGCAGTTCTTC
CASSHIRAGVYNEQFF
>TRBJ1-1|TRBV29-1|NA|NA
TGCAGCGGGAAGGGACGGATGAACACTGAAGCTTTCTTT
CSGKGRMNTEAFF
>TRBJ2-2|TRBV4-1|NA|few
TGCGCCAGCAGCCATCAGGAGAACACCGGGGAGCTGTTTTTT
CASSHQENTGELFF
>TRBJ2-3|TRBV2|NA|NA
TGTGCCAGCAGTGAGCCTTACACAGATACGCAGTATTTT
CASSEPYTDTQYF
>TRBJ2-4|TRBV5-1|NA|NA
TGCGCCAGCAGCTTGGGGGGCATAAACATTCAGTACTTC
CASSLGGINIQYF
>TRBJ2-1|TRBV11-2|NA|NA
TGTGCCAGCAGCTTAGAGGGGCAGGGGCGCGAGCAGTTCTTC
CASSLEGQGREQFF
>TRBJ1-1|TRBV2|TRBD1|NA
TGTGCCAGCAGGGGGGACAGGAACACTGAAGCTTTCTTT
CASRGDRNTEAFF
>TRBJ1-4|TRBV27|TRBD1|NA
TGTGCCAGCACTCGAAGGGGGCTTGAAAAACTGTTTTTT
CASTRRGLEKLFF
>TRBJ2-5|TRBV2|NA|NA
TGTGCCAGCAGTGATTCTGGACAGTACCAAGAGACCCAGTACTTC
CASSDSGQYQETQYF
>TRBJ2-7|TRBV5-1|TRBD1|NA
TGCGCCAGCAGCTTGGACCCCCAGGACAGGGGTTACGAGCAGTACTTC
CASSLDPQDRGYEQYF
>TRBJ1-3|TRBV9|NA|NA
TGTGCCAGCAGCGCCGACCAGCCACACCCTGGAAACACCATATATTTT
CASSADQPHPGNTIYF
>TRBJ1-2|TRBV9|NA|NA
TGTGCCAGCAGCGTAGAACCAGGGGTCGAGAATGGCTACACCTTC
CASSVEPGVENGYTF
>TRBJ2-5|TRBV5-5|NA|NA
TGTGCCAGCAGCTTGTTACGGGCATGGACCCAGTACTTC
CASSLLRAWTQYF
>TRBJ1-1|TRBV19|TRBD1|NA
TGTGCCAGTAGTATCGGGACAGGGGGACAGCCCGCCGAAGCTTTCTTT
CASSIGTGGQPAEAFF
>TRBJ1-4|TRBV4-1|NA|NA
TGCGCCAGCAGCCAAGGGAGAGGGGGTGGTGAAAAACTGTTTTTT
CASSQGRGGGEKLFF
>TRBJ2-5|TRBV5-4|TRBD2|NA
TGTGCCAGCAGCGCCGGGGGGGGAAAGACCCAGTACTTC
CASSAGGGKTQYF
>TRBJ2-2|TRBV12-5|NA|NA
TGTGCTAGTGGTTTGGCTTTTTACGAGGGTAGGACAGTGAACACCGGGGAGCTGTTTTTT
CASGLAFYEGRTVNTGELFF
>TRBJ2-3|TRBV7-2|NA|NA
TGTGCCAGCAGCTTAGTCCCCGGTATCATTACAACAGATACGCAGTATTTT
CASSLVPGIITTDTQYF
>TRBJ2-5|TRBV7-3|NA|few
TGTGCCAGCAGCCCAAGCACGGGACGAGGCTCAGAGACCCAGTACTTC
CASSPSTGRGSETQYF
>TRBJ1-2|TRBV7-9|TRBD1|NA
TGTGCCAGCAGGGACGACATAACCGGGACAGGAGGCTACACCTTC
CASRDDITGTGGYTF
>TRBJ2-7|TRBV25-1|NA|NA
TGTGCCAGCAGTGAGGGCTACGAGCAGTACTTC
CASSEGYEQYF
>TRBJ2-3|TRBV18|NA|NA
TGTGCCAGCTCACCCCGGCCGTGGACAGATACGCAGTATTTT
CASSPRPWTDTQYF